This entry describes one T cell receptor beta chain. The sample comes from a study of blood T cell repertoires in COVID-19. About the study: T cells, B-cell-depleted T cells, or PBMCs provided the cDNA or gDNA that served as material.

Here immunoSEQ multiplex PCR was the method, and the copy in TCRdb shows in-frame clones only, minus some. The table lists some 200,000 clones, just over 85% of them singletons, with approximately 4.8% in the top ten. Germline V lookup: CDR1 MNHEY, CDR2 SMNVEV (reference sequence). This CDR3 spans 15 amino acids. Trimming at V came to 4 bases and at J to 4 bases, leaving 7 bases not matched to a gene. The chain couples TRBV27 to TRBJ2-7; TRBD1 agrees at 10 bases. This TCR came from a man aged 50 or older with acute or convalescent COVID-19. Sequences were obtained from peripheral blood. The CDR3 is CASSSPGQGHYEQYF. The CDR3 DNA sequence: TGTGCCAGCAGTTCCCCGGGACAGGGGCATTACGAGCAGTACTTC.